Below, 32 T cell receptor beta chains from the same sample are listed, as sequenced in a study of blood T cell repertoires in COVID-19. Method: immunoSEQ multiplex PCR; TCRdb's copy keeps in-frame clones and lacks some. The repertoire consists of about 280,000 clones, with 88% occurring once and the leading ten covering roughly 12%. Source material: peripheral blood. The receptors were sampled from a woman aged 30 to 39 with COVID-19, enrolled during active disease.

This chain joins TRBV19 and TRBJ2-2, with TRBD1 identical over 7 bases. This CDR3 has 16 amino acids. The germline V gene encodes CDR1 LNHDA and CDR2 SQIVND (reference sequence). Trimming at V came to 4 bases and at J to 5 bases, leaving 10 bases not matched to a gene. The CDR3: CASSTLGQVLTGELFF. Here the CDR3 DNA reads TGTGCCAGTAGTACTCTTGGACAGGTACTAACCGGGGAGCTGTTTTTT.

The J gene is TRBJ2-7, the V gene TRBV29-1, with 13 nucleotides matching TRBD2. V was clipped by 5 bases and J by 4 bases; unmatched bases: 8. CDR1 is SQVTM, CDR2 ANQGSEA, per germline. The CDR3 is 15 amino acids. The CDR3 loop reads CSVKGLAGSWYEQYF. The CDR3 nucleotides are TGCAGCGTTAAGGGACTAGCGGGATCATGGTACGAGCAGTACTTC.

CDR3 amino acids: CASSQGVWNTEAFF. The CDR3 nucleotides read TGTGCCAGCAGCCAAGGAGTCTGGAACACTGAAGCTTTCTTT. J is TRBJ1-1 and V is TRBV3-1 (or the pseudogene TRBV3-2); D ambiguous. V was clipped by 1 base and J by 1 base, with 7 bases between them. Germline loops: CDR1 LGHDT, CDR2 YNNKEL (reference sequence). The CDR3 extends over 14 amino acids.

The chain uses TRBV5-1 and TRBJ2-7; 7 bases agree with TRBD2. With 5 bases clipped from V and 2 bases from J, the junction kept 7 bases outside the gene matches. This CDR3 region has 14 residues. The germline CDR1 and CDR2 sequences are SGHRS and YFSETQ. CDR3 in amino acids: CASSVGTTTYEQYF. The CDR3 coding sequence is TGCGCCAGCAGTGTGGGGACTACCACCTACGAGCAGTACTTC. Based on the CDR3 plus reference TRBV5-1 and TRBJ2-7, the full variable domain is KAGVTQTPRYLIKTRGQQVTLSCSPISGHRSVSWYQQTPGQGLQFLFEYFSETQRNKGNFPGRFSGRQFSNSRSEMNVSTLELGDSALYLCASSVGTTTYEQYFGPGTRLTVT.

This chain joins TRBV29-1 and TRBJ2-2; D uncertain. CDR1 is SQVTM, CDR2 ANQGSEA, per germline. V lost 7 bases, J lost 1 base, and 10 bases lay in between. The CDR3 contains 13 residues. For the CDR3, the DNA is TGCAGCGCCCCGGAGCGGAACACCGGGGAGCTGTTTTTT. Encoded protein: CSAPERNTGELFF.

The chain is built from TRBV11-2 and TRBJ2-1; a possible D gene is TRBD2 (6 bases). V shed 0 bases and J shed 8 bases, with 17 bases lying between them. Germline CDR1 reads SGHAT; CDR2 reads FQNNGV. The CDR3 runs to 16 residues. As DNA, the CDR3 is TGTGCCAGCAGCTTAGAGGTTCAAACCGGGAGCGATGAGCAGTTCTTC. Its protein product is CASSLEVQTGSDEQFF.

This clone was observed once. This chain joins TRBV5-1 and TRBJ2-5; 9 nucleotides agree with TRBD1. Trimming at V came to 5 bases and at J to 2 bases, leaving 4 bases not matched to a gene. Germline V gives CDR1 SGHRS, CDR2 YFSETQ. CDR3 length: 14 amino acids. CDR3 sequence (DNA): TGCGCCAGCAGAACAGGGACAGGGCAAGAGACCCAGTACTTC. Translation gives CASRTGTGQETQYF.

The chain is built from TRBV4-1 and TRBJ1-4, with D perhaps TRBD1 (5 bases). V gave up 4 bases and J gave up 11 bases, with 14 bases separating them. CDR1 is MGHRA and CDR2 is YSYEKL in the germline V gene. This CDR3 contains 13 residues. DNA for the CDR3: TGCGCCAGCAGCCTGGGACTTTTGGACAAACTGTTTTTT. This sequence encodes CASSLGLLDKLFF.

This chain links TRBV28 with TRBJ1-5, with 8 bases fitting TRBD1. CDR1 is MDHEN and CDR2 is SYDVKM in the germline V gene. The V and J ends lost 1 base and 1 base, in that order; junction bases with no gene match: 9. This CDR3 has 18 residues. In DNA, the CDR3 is TGTGCCAGCAGTTTATTAGGTTGGACAGGGTCCAGCAATCAGCCCCAGCATTTT. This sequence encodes CASSLLGWTGSSNQPQHF.

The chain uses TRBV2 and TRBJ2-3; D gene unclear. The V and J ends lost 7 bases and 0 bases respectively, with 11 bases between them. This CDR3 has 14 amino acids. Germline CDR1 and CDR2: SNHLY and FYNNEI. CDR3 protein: CASKPRSSTDTQYF. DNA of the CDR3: TGTGCCAGCAAGCCAAGATCCAGCACAGATACGCAGTATTTT.

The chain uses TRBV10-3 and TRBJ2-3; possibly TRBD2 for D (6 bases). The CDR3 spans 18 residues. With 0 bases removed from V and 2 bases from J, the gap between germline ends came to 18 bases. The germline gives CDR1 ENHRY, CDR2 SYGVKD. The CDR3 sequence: CAISESVGPGLYTDTQYF. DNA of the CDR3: TGTGCCATCAGTGAGTCAGTAGGACCGGGACTTTACACAGATACGCAGTATTTT.

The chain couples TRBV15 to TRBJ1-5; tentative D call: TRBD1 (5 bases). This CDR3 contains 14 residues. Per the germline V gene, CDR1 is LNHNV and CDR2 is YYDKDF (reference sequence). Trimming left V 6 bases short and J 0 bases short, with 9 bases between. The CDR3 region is CATSATDSNQPQHF. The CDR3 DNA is TGTGCCACCAGTGCGACAGATAGCAATCAGCCCCAGCATTTT.

This CDR3 reads CASSLGTGYEQYF. CDR3 DNA sequence: TGTGCCAGCAGCTTGGGGACAGGCTACGAGCAGTACTTC. V gene TRBV5-6 combines with J gene TRBJ2-7, with 7 bases aligning to TRBD1. The CDR3 totals 13 residues. The V gene end was trimmed by 0 bases and the J gene end by 3 bases; junction bases not matched to a gene: 0. The germline CDR1 and CDR2 sequences are SGHDT and YYEEEE. The complete variable domain, with remaining parts taken from reference TRBV5-6 and TRBJ2-7, reads DAGVTQSPTHLIKTRGQQVTLRCSPKSGHDTVSWYQQALGQGPQFIFQYYEEEERQRGNFPDRFSGHQFPNYSSELNVNALLLGDSALYLCASSLGTGYEQYFGPGTRLTVT.

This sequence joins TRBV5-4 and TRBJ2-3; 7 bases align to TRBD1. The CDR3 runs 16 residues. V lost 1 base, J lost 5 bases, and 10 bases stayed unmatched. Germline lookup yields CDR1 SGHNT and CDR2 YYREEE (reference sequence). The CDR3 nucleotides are TGTGCCAGCAGCTTGCCACCAACAGGGGCCGGAGATACGCAGTATTTT. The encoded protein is CASSLPPTGAGDTQYF.

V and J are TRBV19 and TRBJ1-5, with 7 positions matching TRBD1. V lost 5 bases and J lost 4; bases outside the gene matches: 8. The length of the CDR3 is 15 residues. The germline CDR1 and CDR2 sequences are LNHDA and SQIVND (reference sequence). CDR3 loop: CASSWETGRNQPQHF. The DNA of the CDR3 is TGTGCCAGTAGTTGGGAGACAGGGAGAAATCAGCCCCAGCATTTT.

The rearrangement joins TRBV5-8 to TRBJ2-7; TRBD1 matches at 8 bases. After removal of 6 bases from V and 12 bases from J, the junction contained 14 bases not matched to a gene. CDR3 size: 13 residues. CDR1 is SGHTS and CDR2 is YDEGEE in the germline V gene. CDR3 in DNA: TGTGCCAGCACCATGGCGTCCAGGGGGCGTGCGTACTTC. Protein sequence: CASTMASRGRAYF. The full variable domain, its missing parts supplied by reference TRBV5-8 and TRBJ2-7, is EAGVTQSPTHLIKTRGQQATLRCSPISGHTSVYWYQQALGLGLQFLLWYDEGEERNRGNFPPRFSGRQFPNYSSELNVNALELEDSALYLCASTMASRGRAYFGPGTRLTVT.

CDR3 nucleotide sequence: TGTGCCAGTACCCCAGGTCGGGACTGGATCGATGAGCAGTTCTTC. This gives the protein CASTPGRDWIDEQFF. The chain recombines TRBV19 with TRBJ2-1, with D possibly being TRBD2 (6 bases). Trimming shortened V by 7 bases and J by 8 bases, and 21 bases separated the two germline ends. Germline-derived CDR1 and CDR2 are LNHDA and SQIVND (reference sequence). The CDR3 contains 15 residues.

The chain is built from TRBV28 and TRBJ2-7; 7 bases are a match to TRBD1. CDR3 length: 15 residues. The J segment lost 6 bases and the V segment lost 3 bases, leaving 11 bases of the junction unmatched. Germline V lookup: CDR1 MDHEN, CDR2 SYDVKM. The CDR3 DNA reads TGTGCCAGCAGTTTTTGGGGCAACAGGGGTTCCGAGCAGTACTTC. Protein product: CASSFWGNRGSEQYF.

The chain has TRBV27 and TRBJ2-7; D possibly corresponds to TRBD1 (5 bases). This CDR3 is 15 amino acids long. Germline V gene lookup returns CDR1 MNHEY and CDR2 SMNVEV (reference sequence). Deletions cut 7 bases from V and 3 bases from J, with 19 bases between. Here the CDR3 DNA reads TGTGCCAGCAAATTAGGGGCAGCCACTTACTACGAGCAGTACTTC. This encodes CASKLGAATYYEQYF.

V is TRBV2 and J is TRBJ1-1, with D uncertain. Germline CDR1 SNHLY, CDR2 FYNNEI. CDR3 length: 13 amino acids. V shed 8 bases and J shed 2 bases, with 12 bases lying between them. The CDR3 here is CASGDRGNTEAFF. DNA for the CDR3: TGTGCCAGCGGAGACCGGGGTAACACTGAAGCTTTCTTT.

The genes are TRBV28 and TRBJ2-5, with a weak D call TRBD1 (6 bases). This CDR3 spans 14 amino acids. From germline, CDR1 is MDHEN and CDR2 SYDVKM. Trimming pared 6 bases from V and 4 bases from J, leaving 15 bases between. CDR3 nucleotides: TGTGCCAGCAGACCGACAGGTTGGGGAGAGACCCAGTACTTC. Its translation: CASRPTGWGETQYF.

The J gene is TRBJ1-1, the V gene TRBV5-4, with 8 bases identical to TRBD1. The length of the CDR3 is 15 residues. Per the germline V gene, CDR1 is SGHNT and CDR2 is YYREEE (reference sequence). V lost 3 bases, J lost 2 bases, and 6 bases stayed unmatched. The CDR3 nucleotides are TGTGCCAGCAGCTCGATGCAGGGGGCTAACACTGAAGCTTTCTTT. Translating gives CASSSMQGANTEAFF.

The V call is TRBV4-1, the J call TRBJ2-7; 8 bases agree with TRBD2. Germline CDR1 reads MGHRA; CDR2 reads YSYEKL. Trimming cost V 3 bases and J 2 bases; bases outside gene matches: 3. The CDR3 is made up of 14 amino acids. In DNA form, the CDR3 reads TGCGCCAGCAGCCACACTAGCGGTCCCTACGAGCAGTACTTC. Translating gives CASSHTSGPYEQYF.

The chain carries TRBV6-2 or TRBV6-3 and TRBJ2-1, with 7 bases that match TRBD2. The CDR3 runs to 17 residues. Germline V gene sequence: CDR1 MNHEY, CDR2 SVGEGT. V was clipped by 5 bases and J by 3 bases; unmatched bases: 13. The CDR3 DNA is TGTGCCAGCAGTAACGCCCCGACTAGCAGAATCTACAATGAGCAGTTCTTC. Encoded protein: CASSNAPTSRIYNEQFF.

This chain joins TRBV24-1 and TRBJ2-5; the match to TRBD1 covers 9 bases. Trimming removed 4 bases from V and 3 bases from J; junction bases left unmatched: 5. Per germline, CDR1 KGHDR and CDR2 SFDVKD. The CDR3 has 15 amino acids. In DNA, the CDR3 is TGTGCCACCAGTGAACCCCGGACAGGGGAAGAGACCCAGTACTTC. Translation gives CATSEPRTGEETQYF.

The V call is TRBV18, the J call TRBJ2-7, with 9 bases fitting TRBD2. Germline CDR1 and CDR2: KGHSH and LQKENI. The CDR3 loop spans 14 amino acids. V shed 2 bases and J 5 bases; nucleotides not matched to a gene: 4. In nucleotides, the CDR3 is TGTGCCAGCTCACCAAGTCGCGGGGGGGACGAGCAGTACTTC. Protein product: CASSPSRGGDEQYF.

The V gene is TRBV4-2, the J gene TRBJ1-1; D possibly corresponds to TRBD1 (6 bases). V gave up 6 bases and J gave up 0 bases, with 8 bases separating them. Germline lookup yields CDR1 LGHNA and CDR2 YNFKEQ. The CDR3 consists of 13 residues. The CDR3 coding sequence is TGTGCCAGCAGGGACAGCCTGAACACTGAAGCTTTCTTT. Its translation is CASRDSLNTEAFF.

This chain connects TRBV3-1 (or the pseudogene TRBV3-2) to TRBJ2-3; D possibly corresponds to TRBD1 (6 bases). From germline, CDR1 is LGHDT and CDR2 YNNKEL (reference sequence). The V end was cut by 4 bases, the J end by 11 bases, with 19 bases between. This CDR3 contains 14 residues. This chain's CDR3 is CASSPGPGTYEQYF. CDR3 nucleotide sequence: TGTGCCAGCAGCCCGGGCCCCGGGACATATGAGCAGTATTTT.

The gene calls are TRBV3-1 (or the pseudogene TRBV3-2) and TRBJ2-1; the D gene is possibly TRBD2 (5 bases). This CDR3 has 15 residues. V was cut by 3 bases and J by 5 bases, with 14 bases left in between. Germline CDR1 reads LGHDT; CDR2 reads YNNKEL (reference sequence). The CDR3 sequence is CASSHSSGVNNEQFF. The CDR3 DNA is TGTGCCAGCAGCCACTCCAGCGGAGTCAACAATGAGCAGTTCTTC.

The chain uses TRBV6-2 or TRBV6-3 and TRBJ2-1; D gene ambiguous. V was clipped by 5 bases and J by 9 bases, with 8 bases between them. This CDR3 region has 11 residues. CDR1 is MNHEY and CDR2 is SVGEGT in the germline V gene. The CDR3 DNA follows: TGTGCCAGCAGTCCCTCCGGTGAGCAGTTCTTC. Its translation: CASSPSGEQFF.

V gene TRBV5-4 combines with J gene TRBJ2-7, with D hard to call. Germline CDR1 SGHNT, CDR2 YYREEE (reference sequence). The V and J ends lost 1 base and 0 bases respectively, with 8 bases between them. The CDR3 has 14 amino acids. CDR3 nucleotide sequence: TGTGCCAGCAGCTTGACTCCGCGCTCCTACGAGCAGTACTTC. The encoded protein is CASSLTPRSYEQYF.

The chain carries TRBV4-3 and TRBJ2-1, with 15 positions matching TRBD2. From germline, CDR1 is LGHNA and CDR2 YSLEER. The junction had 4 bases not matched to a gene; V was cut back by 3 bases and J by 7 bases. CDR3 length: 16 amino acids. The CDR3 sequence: CASSQGLAGGGNEQFF. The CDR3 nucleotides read TGCGCCAGCAGCCAGGGACTAGCGGGAGGTGGGAATGAGCAGTTCTTC.